The 10 T cell receptor beta chains in this list originate from one sample, sequenced in a study of long-term antiretroviral therapy in people with HIV. The libraries were made with immunoSEQ v3.0 at survey level. The method was immunoSEQ multiplex PCR; TCRdb's version includes in-frame clones alone and lacks a portion of them. The repertoire includes under 20,000 clones, about 89% of them detected once, and roughly a tenth sits in the top ten. This material consisted of unsorted PBMCs, taken 0.5 years after starting antiretroviral therapy. The receptor source for this set is a man in his forties or fifties with HIV.

The J gene is TRBJ1-3, the V gene TRBV6-1, with 8 bases lining up with TRBD1. V gave up 0 bases and J gave up 2 bases; unmatched junction bases: 3. Per the germline V gene, CDR1 is MNHNS and CDR2 is SASEGT. This CDR3 contains 16 residues. CDR3 loop: CASSEAKTGAGNTIYF. The CDR3 DNA reads TGTGCCAGCAGTGAAGCCAAGACAGGGGCTGGAAACACCATATATTTT.

This clone was observed once. This chain connects TRBV5-1 to TRBJ2-7; possibly TRBD1 for D (5 bases). Germline CDR1 and CDR2: SGHRS and YFSETQ. The CDR3 sequence is 13 residues long. V was shortened by 1 base and J by 3 bases, with 8 bases between the two germline ends. CDR3 DNA sequence: TGCGCCAGCAGCTTGACAGGAAGCTACGAGCAGTACTTC. It encodes CASSLTGSYEQYF.

V gene TRBV18 combines with J gene TRBJ2-5; no clear D gene. The V gene's germline CDR1 is KGHSH and CDR2 LQKENI. The CDR3 runs to 15 residues. V was trimmed by 2 bases and J by 4 bases, leaving 14 bases between them. The CDR3 DNA is TGTGCCAGCTCACCAATTTTAAGTAACTTAGAGACCCAGTACTTC. This sequence encodes CASSPILSNLETQYF.

This chain joins TRBV5-1 and TRBJ1-4; TRBD1 agrees at 8 bases. The germline CDR1 and CDR2 sequences are SGHRS and YFSETQ. The trim removed 0 bases at V and 8 bases at J, leaving 3 bases unmatched. CDR3 size: 14 residues. The CDR3 DNA reads as TGCGCCAGCAGCTTGGGACAGGGGAAAGAAAAACTGTTTTTT. Amino acid sequence: CASSLGQGKEKLFF.

This clone has a single count. The chain carries TRBV19 and TRBJ2-2, with D possibly matching TRBD1 (5 bases). The CDR3 runs 11 residues. Germline V gene data show CDR1 as LNHDA and CDR2 as SQIVND (reference sequence). Trimming took 7 bases from V and 6 from J, leaving 6 bases between them. The CDR3 reads CASTGSGELFF. DNA for the CDR3: TGTGCCAGTACAGGGTCCGGGGAGCTGTTTTTT.

Only a few counts were recorded for this clone. This rearrangement joins TRBV18 to TRBJ1-1, with 9 bases aligning to TRBD1. Germline-derived CDR1 and CDR2 are KGHSH and LQKENI. The V segment lost 4 bases and the J segment 7 bases; nucleotides outside the gene matches: 4. CDR3 size: 13 residues. CDR3 protein: CASSRTGGNEAFF. As DNA, the CDR3 is TGTGCCAGCTCACGTACAGGGGGCAATGAAGCTTTCTTT.

The chain combines TRBV18 with TRBJ2-1, with TRBD2 matching over 10 bases. The germline CDR1 and CDR2 sequences are KGHSH and LQKENI. V shed 2 bases, J shed 9 bases, and the junction held 13 bases outside the gene matches. The CDR3 runs to 17 residues. The CDR3 spells CASSPRVPSGGALEQFF. DNA for the CDR3: TGTGCCAGCTCACCAAGGGTTCCAAGCGGGGGGGCTCTTGAGCAGTTCTTC.

The rearrangement uses TRBV11-2 and TRBJ2-2; 9 positions agree with TRBD1. Germline V gives CDR1 SGHAT, CDR2 FQNNGV. With V trimmed by 4 bases and J by 2 bases, 8 bases remained unmatched. This CDR3 spans 17 amino acids. The CDR3 DNA follows: TGTGCCAGCAGCTCCCCCCCGGGACAGGGAAACACCGGGGAGCTGTTTTTT. It yields the protein CASSSPPGQGNTGELFF.

The chain links TRBV27 to TRBJ1-1; D gene unclear. Trimming cost V 6 bases and J 5 bases, with 10 bases left between them. The CDR3 loop spans 12 amino acids. CDR1 and CDR2 (germline): MNHEY, SMNVEV (reference sequence). The CDR3 DNA reads TGTGCCAGCAGGGACGGGAGTACTGAAGCTTTCTTT. Its translation is CASRDGSTEAFF.

V usage is TRBV7-2 and J usage is TRBJ1-2, with D possibly TRBD1 on 5 matching bases. The germline V gene encodes CDR1 SGHTA and CDR2 FQGNSA. The CDR3 extends over 12 amino acids. The germline V and J ends were trimmed by 1 base and 8 bases, with 8 bases remaining between them. In DNA form, the CDR3 reads TGTGCCAGCAGCTTAGGAGGGGACGGCTACACCTTC. Protein sequence: CASSLGGDGYTF.